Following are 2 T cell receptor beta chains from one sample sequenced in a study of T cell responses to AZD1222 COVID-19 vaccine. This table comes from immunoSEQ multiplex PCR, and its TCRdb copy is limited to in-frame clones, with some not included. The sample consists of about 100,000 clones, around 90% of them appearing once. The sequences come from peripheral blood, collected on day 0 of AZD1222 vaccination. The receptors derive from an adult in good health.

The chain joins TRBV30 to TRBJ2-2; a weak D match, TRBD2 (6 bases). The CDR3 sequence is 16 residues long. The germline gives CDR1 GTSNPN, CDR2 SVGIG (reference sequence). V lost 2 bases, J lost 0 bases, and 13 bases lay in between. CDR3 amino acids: CAWSPAGTTNTGELFF. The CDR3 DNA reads TGTGCCTGGAGTCCGGCGGGGACCACGAACACCGGGGAGCTGTTTTTT.

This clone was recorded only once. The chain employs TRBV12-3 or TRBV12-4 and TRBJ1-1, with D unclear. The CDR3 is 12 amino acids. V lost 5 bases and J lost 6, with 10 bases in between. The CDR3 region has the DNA TGTGCCAGCAGTATCAGAAGGGCTGAAGCTTTCTTT. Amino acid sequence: CASSIRRAEAFF.